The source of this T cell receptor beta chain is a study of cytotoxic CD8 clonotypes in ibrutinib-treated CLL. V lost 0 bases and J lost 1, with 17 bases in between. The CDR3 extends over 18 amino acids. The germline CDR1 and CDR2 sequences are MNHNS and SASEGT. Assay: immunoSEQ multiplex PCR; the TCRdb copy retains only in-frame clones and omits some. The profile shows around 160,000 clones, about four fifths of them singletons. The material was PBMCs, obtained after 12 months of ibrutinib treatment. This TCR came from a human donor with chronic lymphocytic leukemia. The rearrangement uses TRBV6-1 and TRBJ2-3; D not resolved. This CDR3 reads CASSEAWKLEPGTDTQYF. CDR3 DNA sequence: TGTGCCAGCAGTGAAGCGTGGAAGTTAGAGCCTGGCACAGATACGCAGTATTTT.